This TCR beta chain comes out of a study of cytomegalovirus exposure and HLA in healthy donors. In regard to this clone: No antigen is known for it.

Findings of the study overall: Confirmation in vitro established that a few CMV-associated chains were specific for CMV antigens.

Amplification used 60 Vbeta primers and 13 Jbeta primers. Source study methods: The count from a later analysis was 60 million to 85 million unique TCR beta chains, 9 million to 12 million of them shared. Profiled with immunoSEQ multiplex PCR; TCRdb holds only in-frame clones, not every one. V and J calls plus clone size are reproduced from that table; the DNA served to infer D and trimming. The table includes some 100,000 clones, roughly 85% detected once. The V gene's germline CDR1 is MDHEN and CDR2 SYDVKM. This CDR3 comprises 15 residues. With V trimmed by 4 bases and J by 8 bases, 2 bases remained unmatched.

Sequencing was done on a sample of PBMCs. The chain combines TRBV28 with TRBJ2-1; 16 bases map to TRBD2. The sequence was collected from a man aged 25 to 40 in good health and CMV-seronegative. The CDR3 spells CASSYGTSGRDEQFF. The CDR3 DNA sequence: TGTGCCAGCAGTTACGGGACTAGCGGGAGGGATGAGCAGTTCTTC.